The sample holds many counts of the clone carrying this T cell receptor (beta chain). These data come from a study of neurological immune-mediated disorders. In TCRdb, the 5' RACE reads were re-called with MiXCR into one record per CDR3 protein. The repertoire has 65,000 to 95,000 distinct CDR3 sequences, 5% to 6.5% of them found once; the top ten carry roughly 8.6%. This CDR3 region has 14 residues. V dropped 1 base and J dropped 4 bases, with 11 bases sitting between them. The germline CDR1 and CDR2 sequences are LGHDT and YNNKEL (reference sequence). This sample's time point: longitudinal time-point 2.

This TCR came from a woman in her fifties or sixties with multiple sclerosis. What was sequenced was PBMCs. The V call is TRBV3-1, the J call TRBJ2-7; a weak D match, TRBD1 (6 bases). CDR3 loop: CASSQGDISYEQYF. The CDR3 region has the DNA TGTGCCAGCAGCCAAGGGGACATATCTTACGAGCAGTACTTC.